The clone carrying this TCR beta chain has a handful of counts. The antigen is undetermined. A read error may account for a junction end that differs from germline. The entry originates in a study of CD8 T cells in ankylosing spondylitis. With molecular barcodes, quantitative 5'-RACE was used to make the TCR beta libraries. MiXCR, run by TCRdb on the 5' RACE reads, gives a single entry per CDR3 protein. The sample contains under 150,000 distinct CDR3 sequences, 17% of which appear only once. The V gene's germline CDR1 is MNHNS and CDR2 SASEGT. The CDR3 is made up of 15 amino acids. Overall study results and limits: A motif of seven or eight highly homologous TCR beta variants was seen as apparently characteristic of ankylosing spondylitis blood. Researchers report that disease-linked clones proved CD8+ and relatively rare in peripheral blood. From matched ankylosing spondylitis synovial fluid, disease-linked clones were reportedly recovered at significantly enriched levels. Prior work had noted some motif variants in reactive arthritis blood and synovial fluid.

V gene TRBV6-1 combines with J gene TRBJ2-7; D is possibly TRBD2 (5 bases). The sample taken for sequencing was blood, either unsorted or a sorted T cell fraction (not recorded which). The receptor comes from a male donor with ankylosing spondylitis. The CDR3 DNA sequence: TGTGCCAGCAGAGAAGCTTCCGGGATCTCCTACGAGCAGTACTTC. Amino acid sequence: CASREASGISYEQYF.